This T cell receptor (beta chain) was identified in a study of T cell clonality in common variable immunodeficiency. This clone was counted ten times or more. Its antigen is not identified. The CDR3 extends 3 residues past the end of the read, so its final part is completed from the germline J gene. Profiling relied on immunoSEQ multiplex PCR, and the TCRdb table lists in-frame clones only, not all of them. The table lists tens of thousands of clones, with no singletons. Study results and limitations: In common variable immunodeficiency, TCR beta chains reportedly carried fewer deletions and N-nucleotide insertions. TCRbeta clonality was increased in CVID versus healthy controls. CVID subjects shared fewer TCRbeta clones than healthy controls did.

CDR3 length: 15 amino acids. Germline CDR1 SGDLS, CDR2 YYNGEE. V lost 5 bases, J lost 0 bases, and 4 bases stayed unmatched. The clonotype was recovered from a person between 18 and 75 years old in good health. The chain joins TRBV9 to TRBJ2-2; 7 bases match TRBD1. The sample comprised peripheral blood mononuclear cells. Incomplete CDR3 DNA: TGTGCCAGCAGAATCGGGACAGCGAACACCGGGGAG. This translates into CASRIGTANTGE. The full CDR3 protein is CASRIGTANTGELFF.